This T cell receptor beta chain was documented in a study of shared clonotypes between healthy human individuals. As for the study in general: For every donor, three CD4 naive, three CD4 memory, two CD8 naive and one CD8 memory plates were used. Study outcomes and limitations: Larger richness was generally estimated for naive than memory subsets.

Among the donors, all were Caucasian adults who lived in Nashville, Tennessee. TCRdb keeps only in-frame clones here, not all; method: immunoSEQ multiplex PCR. The sample includes over a million clones, around 97% of them seen just once. With regard to this clone: The antigen is unknown.

Germline V gene sequence: CDR1 MGHRA, CDR2 YSYEKL. This CDR3 region has 16 residues. V lost 2 bases, J lost 0 bases, and 14 bases lay in between. The chain is built from TRBV4-1 and TRBJ2-7; D is possibly TRBD2 (6 bases). The TCR was taken from a man younger than 45 in good health. Sequencing was performed on naive CD4+ T cells sorted from blood. Subset meaning: CD45RA+ positively selected. The CDR3 sequence is CASSQFSSGYSYEQYF. The CDR3 coding sequence is TGCGCCAGCAGCCAATTCAGTAGCGGTTACTCCTACGAGCAGTACTTC.